Below, 2 T cell receptor beta chains from the same sample are listed, as sequenced in a study of CD8 T cells in ankylosing spondylitis. From the 5' RACE reads, TCRdb called clonotypes with MiXCR, one entry per CDR3 protein. The sample yields some 800,000 distinct CDR3 sequences, roughly 12% seen once. The antigens these receptors bind are not known. Whole-study results and caveats: Blood from ankylosing spondylitis patients appeared to carry a characteristic roughly 8-variant TCR beta motif.

Sequencing was carried out using blood, either unsorted or a sorted T cell fraction (not recorded which). All receptors derive from a male donor with ankylosing spondylitis.

This clonotype came up a few times. The chain links TRBV20-1 to TRBJ2-7; D perhaps matches TRBD2 (6 bases). This CDR3 has 14 residues. Trimming took off 0 bases at V and 3 bases at J, with 12 bases between the two ends. Germline values: CDR1 DFQATT, CDR2 SNEGSKA (reference sequence). In DNA form, the CDR3 reads TGCAGTGCTAGAGAGGGAGGACCTTACTACGAGCAGTACTTC. Amino acids: CSAREGGPYYEQYF.

The V and J genes are TRBV4-2 and TRBJ2-2; possibly TRBD1 for D (6 bases). Trimming removed 0 bases from V and 9 bases from J, with 8 bases in between. The CDR3 covers 13 residues. In germline, CDR1 is LGHNA, CDR2 YNFKEQ. The CDR3 DNA follows: TGTGCCAGCAGCCAAGACCAGGGGTGGGAGCTGTTTTTT. Protein: CASSQDQGWELFF.